A single T cell receptor (beta chain) is shown here with its context. Its antigen is unknown. The CDR3 extends over 12 amino acids. The V gene's germline CDR1 is MDHEN and CDR2 SYDVKM. V was trimmed by 6 bases and J by 8 bases, leaving 14 bases between them. This sample is part of a study of immune cell composition in non-small cell lung cancer. Study-level points and caveats: Tumour-associated clones >0.5% occurred in approximately 31% of adenocarcinomas, about three quarters of squamous. Tumour-reactive clones were not shown to match dominant in vivo tumour clones.

The data were produced by immunoSEQ multiplex PCR, yet TCRdb's version contains in-frame clones alone and is incomplete. Of roughly 3,700 clones listed, more than 65% are singletons. Normal lung was taken at the farthest possible site, at least 3 cm from tumour. The sequence was collected from a human donor with non-small cell lung cancer. The material sequenced was non-adjacent lung tissue. The rearrangement uses TRBV28 and TRBJ2-7; D not certain. DNA for the CDR3: TGTGCCAGCAGCCCACCCAGAGGCAAGCAGTACTTC. Its protein is CASSPPRGKQYF. Using reference TRBV28 and TRBJ2-7 for the parts outside the CDR3, the full variable domain is DVKVTQSSRYLVKRTGEKVFLECVQDMDHENMFWYRQDPGLGLRLIYFSYDVKMKEKGDIPEGYSVSREKKERFSLILESASTNQTSMYLCASSPPRGKQYFGPGTRLTVT.